Listed below are T cell receptor beta chains from one sample, sequenced in a study of regulatory T cells in long-lasting Graves disease. MiXCR, applied by TCRdb to the multiplex PCR reads, yields one record per CDR3 protein. The sample carries 400,000 to 500,000 distinct CDR3 sequences, about 17% recorded once. The data also belong to a second study, concerning T cells in Graves' hyperthyroidism and ophthalmopathy.

The source material was peripheral blood mononuclear cells (PBMCs), sampled at new diagnosis, from a patient treated with antithyroid drugs. All receptors derive from a young woman with Graves disease. The CDR3 runs from the conserved cysteine through the conserved F or W. The order of the fields is clone size, D gene, J gene, V gene, CDR3 length, CDR3 DNA, CDR3 protein. The D gene is left open where the match is weak. Size is stated for part of the rows, as once, few or many counts, or as a class when the clone is expanded.

size: .; D: .; J: TRBJ2-1; V: TRBV20-1; length: 14; DNA: TGCAGTGCTCCTAGGGGACCCTCCTACAATGAGCAGTTCTTC; CDR3: CSAPRGPSYNEQFF
size: many; D: TRBD2; J: TRBJ2-3; V: TRBV28; length: 17; DNA: TGTGCCAGCAGTTTATTATACCCTAGCGGGAGAGGGGATACGCAGTATTTT; CDR3: CASSLLYPSGRGDTQYF
size: many; D: .; J: TRBJ2-7; V: TRBV7-2; length: 14; DNA: TGTGCCAGCAGCTTAGCCTATGAGTTCTACGAGCAGTACTTC; CDR3: CASSLAYEFYEQYF
size: .; D: .; J: TRBJ1-3; V: TRBV10-3; length: 13; DNA: TGTGCCATCAGTGAGGCCTCAGGAAACACCATATATTTT; CDR3: CAISEASGNTIYF
size: few; D: TRBD2; J: TRBJ2-1; V: TRBV5-5; length: 14; DNA: TGTGCCAGCAGCCGACTAGCGGGAGTAGGGGAGCAGTTCTTC; CDR3: CASSRLAGVGEQFF
size: many; D: TRBD2; J: TRBJ2-3; V: TRBV5-4; length: 16; DNA: TGTGCCAGCAGCTCGGGACTAGCGGGTCCGGTGGATACGCAGTATTTT; CDR3: CASSSGLAGPVDTQYF
size: .; D: .; J: TRBJ2-2; V: TRBV6-1; length: 14; DNA: TGTGCCAGCAGGAACGGATTCATCACCGGGGAGCTGTTTTTT; CDR3: CASRNGFITGELFF
size: once; D: .; J: TRBJ2-1; V: TRBV9; length: 12; DNA: TGTGCCAGCAAGGGAGATCTCAATGAGCAGTTCTTC; CDR3: CASKGDLNEQFF
size: many; D: .; J: TRBJ2-1; V: TRBV2; length: 13; DNA: TGTGCCAGCATCGAAGGGTATTCCCATGAGCAGTTCTTC; CDR3: CASIEGYSHEQFF
size: few; D: TRBD2; J: TRBJ2-1; V: TRBV27; length: 14; DNA: TGTGCCAGCAGTTTAAATGGACTAGCAAATGAGCAGTTCTTC; CDR3: CASSLNGLANEQFF
size: many; D: .; J: TRBJ2-3; V: TRBV15; length: 14; DNA: TGTGCCACCAGCAGGCGTGCTTACACAGATACGCAGTATTTT; CDR3: CATSRRAYTDTQYF
size: .; D: .; J: TRBJ2-1; V: TRBV14; length: 11; DNA: TGTGCCAGCAGCCAAACTCGTGAGCAGTTCTTC; CDR3: CASSQTREQFF
size: many; D: .; J: TRBJ2-2; V: TRBV12-3/TRBV12-4; length: 15; DNA: TGTGCCAGCAGTTTATTGGGGGGTAACACCGGGGAGCTGTTTTTT; CDR3: CASSLLGGNTGELFF
size: .; D: .; J: TRBJ2-7; V: TRBV7-8; length: 15; DNA: TGTGCCAGCAGCTTAATGCAGGGACTCTCCTACGAGCAGTACTTC; CDR3: CASSLMQGLSYEQYF
size: .; D: .; J: TRBJ1-5; V: TRBV10-3; length: 17; DNA: TGTGCCATCAGTGGGTCGGCGGGGGGCCCAGCGGGTCAGCCCCAGCATTTT; CDR3: CAISGSAGGPAGQPQHF
size: .; D: .; J: TRBJ2-1; V: TRBV7-9; length: 13; DNA: TGTGCCAGCAGCCAAAGCCCCCACAATGAGCAGTTCTTC; CDR3: CASSQSPHNEQFF
size: .; D: .; J: TRBJ2-3; V: TRBV7-2; length: 11; DNA: TGTGCCAGCAGCCAGCAAGATACGCAGTATTTT; CDR3: CASSQQDTQYF
size: few; D: .; J: TRBJ1-1; V: TRBV15; length: 14; DNA: TGTGCCACCAGCAGACCTGGGGTGAACACTGAAGCTTTCTTT; CDR3: CATSRPGVNTEAFF
size: few; D: TRBD1; J: TRBJ2-7; V: TRBV27; length: 14; DNA: TGTGCCAGCAGTTTGCTTGGACAGGGTCTCGAGCAGTACTTC; CDR3: CASSLLGQGLEQYF
size: many; D: .; J: TRBJ2-3; V: TRBV14; length: 14; DNA: TGTGCCAGCAGTTTCGGGAGTGGCACAGATACGCAGTATTTT; CDR3: CASSFGSGTDTQYF
size: few; D: .; J: TRBJ1-2; V: TRBV12-3/TRBV12-4; length: 13; DNA: TGTGCCAGCAGGGCCAGGGGTAACTATGGCTACACCTTC; CDR3: CASRARGNYGYTF
size: .; D: TRBD2; J: TRBJ2-1; V: TRBV24-1; length: 16; DNA: TGTGCCACCATGGGAGGACTAGCGGGGGAAAGGAATGAGCAGTTCTTC; CDR3: CATMGGLAGERNEQFF
size: many; D: .; J: TRBJ2-7; V: TRBV18; length: 15; DNA: TGTGCCAGCTCAAAAGGACGGGACCCCTCCTACGAGCAGTACTTC; CDR3: CASSKGRDPSYEQYF
size: many; D: TRBD2; J: TRBJ2-3; V: TRBV20-1; length: 17; DNA: TGCAGTGCTTCCCCGGGACTAGCGGGAGTACCCACAGATACGCAGTATTTT; CDR3: CSASPGLAGVPTDTQYF
size: .; D: .; J: TRBJ1-6; V: TRBV6-2/TRBV6-3; length: 14; DNA: TGTGCCAGCAGAACAGGGTCCCCTAATTCACCCCTCCACTTT; CDR3: CASRTGSPNSPLHF
size: many; D: .; J: TRBJ2-3; V: TRBV28; length: 14; DNA: TGTGCCAGCAAGAGTAGTGGGGGGACAGATACGCAGTATTTT; CDR3: CASKSSGGTDTQYF
size: few; D: .; J: TRBJ2-7; V: TRBV6-5; length: 15; DNA: TGTGCCAGCAGTTACTTTGCGGGGTCTGGCTACGAGCAGTACTTC; CDR3: CASSYFAGSGYEQYF
size: many; D: TRBD1; J: TRBJ2-7; V: TRBV10-3; length: 15; DNA: TGTGCCATCAGTGAAGGGACAGGGGGACCCTACGAGCAGTACTTC; CDR3: CAISEGTGGPYEQYF
size: many; D: .; J: TRBJ1-2; V: TRBV28; length: 12; DNA: TGTGCCAGCAGGTTTGGGGTGTATGGCTACACCTTC; CDR3: CASRFGVYGYTF
size: few; D: TRBD2; J: TRBJ2-7; V: TRBV3-1; length: 19; DNA: TGTGCCAGCAGCCCTTTCGAGCGTGTGGCGGGAGCATATGGCTACGAGCAGTACTTC; CDR3: CASSPFERVAGAYGYEQYF
size: few; D: TRBD1; J: TRBJ2-1; V: TRBV6-9; length: 18; DNA: TGTGCCAGCAGTTCCTCCCTCGGACAGGGTACGGGTTACAATGAGCAGTTCTTC; CDR3: CASSSSLGQGTGYNEQFF
size: .; D: .; J: TRBJ2-1; V: TRBV24-1; length: 15; DNA: TGTGCCACCAGTGACCCGTTACGGGGGCGGAATGAGCAGTTCTTC; CDR3: CATSDPLRGRNEQFF
size: many; D: .; J: TRBJ2-1; V: TRBV12-3/TRBV12-4; length: 13; DNA: TGTGCCAGCAGTTTACTCGCCGGGGATGAGCAGTTCTTC; CDR3: CASSLLAGDEQFF
size: many; D: .; J: TRBJ2-5; V: TRBV24-1; length: 15; DNA: TGTGCCACCAGTGTCGCGCGCGGTGCAGCAGAGACCCAGTACTTC; CDR3: CATSVARGAAETQYF
size: many; D: .; J: TRBJ2-5; V: TRBV29-1; length: 11; DNA: TGCAGCTCCAGGGTGGCTGAGACCCAGTACTTC; CDR3: CSSRVAETQYF
size: many; D: .; J: TRBJ2-2; V: TRBV5-1; length: 13; DNA: TGCGCCAGCAGCTTGACCCACACCGGGGAGCTGTTTTTT; CDR3: CASSLTHTGELFF
size: few; D: .; J: TRBJ2-6; V: TRBV12-3/TRBV12-4; length: 15; DNA: TGTGCCAGCAGTTATACAGGTCCTGGGGCCAACGTCCTGACTTTC; CDR3: CASSYTGPGANVLTF
size: .; D: TRBD2; J: TRBJ2-1; V: TRBV20-1; length: 14; DNA: TGCAGTGGAAGGCGCGGGAGCTCCTACAATGAGCAGTTCTTC; CDR3: CSGRRGSSYNEQFF
size: .; D: TRBD1; J: TRBJ1-5; V: TRBV6-2/TRBV6-3; length: 15; DNA: TGTGCCAGCAGACGGGACAGAGATAGCAATCAGCCCCAGCATTTT; CDR3: CASRRDRDSNQPQHF
size: many; D: .; J: TRBJ1-2; V: TRBV28; length: 12; DNA: TGTGCCAGCAGTCCCTTATTCTATGGCTACACCTTC; CDR3: CASSPLFYGYTF
size: many; D: .; J: TRBJ2-7; V: TRBV10-3; length: 15; DNA: TGTGCCATACAGCAAAGCCCGGGACCTCAGGGGGAGCAGTACTTC; CDR3: CAIQQSPGPQGEQYF
size: .; D: .; J: TRBJ1-6; V: TRBV27; length: 15; DNA: TGTGCCAGCAGTTCGACAGGCTGGCTGAATTCACCCCTCCACTTT; CDR3: CASSSTGWLNSPLHF
size: .; D: .; J: TRBJ2-3; V: TRBV20-1; length: 14; DNA: TGCAGTGCAGAGGGTCCTTACCCTCCCGGTACGCAGTATTTT; CDR3: CSAEGPYPPGTQYF
size: few; D: .; J: TRBJ2-6; V: TRBV24-1; length: 14; DNA: TGTGCCACCAGTGATGGAGCTGGGGCCAACGTCCTGACTTTC; CDR3: CATSDGAGANVLTF
size: many; D: .; J: TRBJ2-1; V: TRBV6-2/TRBV6-3; length: 20; DNA: TGTGCCAGCAGTTACCGCCCTATACCAAACCAAGGGACCGAAAACAATGAGCAGTTCTTC; CDR3: CASSYRPIPNQGTENNEQFF